One and the same sample provided the 30 T cell receptor beta chains below, sequenced in a study of cytotoxic CD8 clonotypes in ibrutinib-treated CLL (dated by TCRdb to the early 2020s). Libraries were built with the immunoSEQ multiplex PCR assay. In TCRdb, the immuneACCESS table is reduced to in-frame sequences with V and J assigned. These tables do not hold every clone; where another copy was compared, an unresolved V gene accounts for under half, and the others remain unexplained. This sample is represented by 70,000 to 80,000 clones; roughly 85% of them were singletons. In total, the top ten clones hold more than 35% of the sample. The meaning of the sample's time point label: approximately 25 months on ibrutinib. The material sequenced was PBMCs, taken after 24 months of ibrutinib treatment. The receptors stem from a human donor with chronic lymphocytic leukemia.

The chain employs TRBV20-1 and TRBJ2-7, with D unclear. This CDR3 has 11 residues. Between the trimmed V and J ends, which lost 3 bases and 3 bases, there was a span of 6 bases. Germline assignment: CDR1 DFQATT and CDR2 SNEGSKA (reference sequence). CDR3 bases: TGCAGTGCTAGGATCAGCTACGAGCAGTACTTC. This sequence encodes CSARISYEQYF.

The J gene is TRBJ2-7, the V gene TRBV19; TRBD1 might be the D (5 bases). Germline values: CDR1 LNHDA, CDR2 SQIVND (reference sequence). V shed 2 bases and J shed 3 bases, with 11 bases lying between them. The CDR3 spans 14 residues. CDR3 loop: CASSITGKDYEQYF. Written as DNA, the CDR3 is TGTGCCAGTAGTATAACAGGCAAGGACTACGAGCAGTACTTC.

This clone was seen more than once but under ten times. The chain uses TRBV2 and TRBJ1-3; TRBD1 might be the D (5 bases). Germline V lookup: CDR1 SNHLY, CDR2 FYNNEI. The CDR3 is made up of 14 amino acids. V lost 3 bases, J lost 7 bases, and 13 bases lay in between. The CDR3 here is CASSESRGGNTIYF. DNA for the CDR3: TGTGCCAGCAGTGAGTCGAGGGGCGGCAACACCATATATTTT.

The table lists this clone with a few counts. This rearrangement joins TRBV11-2 to TRBJ2-5; D not resolved. V was shortened by 2 bases and J by 5 bases, with 18 bases between the two germline ends. CDR3 size: 16 residues. Per germline, CDR1 SGHAT and CDR2 FQNNGV. The CDR3 DNA sequence: TGTGCCAGCAGCTTATTGAAGGCTCCAGGTTGGGAGACCCAGTACTTC. Its protein is CASSLLKAPGWETQYF. Drawing the rest from reference TRBV11-2 and TRBJ2-5, the complete variable domain is EAGVAQSPRYKIIEKRQSVAFWCNPISGHATLYWYQQILGQGPKLLIQFQNNGVVDDSQLPKDRFSAERLKGVDSTLKIQPAKLEDSAVYLCASSLLKAPGWETQYFGPGTRLLVL.

This clone was picked up one time. The V gene is TRBV5-1, the J gene TRBJ2-2, with D hard to call. The CDR3 has 15 residues. The germline V gene has CDR1 SGHRS and CDR2 YFSETQ. Trimming left V 0 bases short and J 1 base short, with 7 bases between. CDR3 protein: CASSLERQNTGELFF. CDR3 in DNA: TGCGCCAGCAGCTTGGAAAGACAGAACACCGGGGAGCTGTTTTTT.

The CDR3 nucleotides read TGTGCCAGCAGCCTAGAGAAGGGCCACGAGCAGTACTTC. Translating gives CASSLEKGHEQYF. The chain has TRBV7-7 and TRBJ2-7, with D uncertain. CDR1 is SSHAT and CDR2 is FNYEAQ in the germline V gene (reference sequence). This CDR3 comprises 13 residues. V lost 5 bases, J lost 5 bases, and 13 bases lay in between.

This clone was seen just once. This sequence joins TRBV11-1 and TRBJ2-2; 11 bases line up with TRBD1. V shed 6 bases and J 4 bases; nucleotides not matched to a gene: 4. Germline V gene data show CDR1 as SGHAT and CDR2 as FQDESV (reference sequence). The CDR3 consists of 15 residues. CDR3 residues: CASRAGTGGTGELFF. In DNA, the CDR3 is TGTGCCAGCAGGGCCGGGACAGGGGGCACCGGGGAGCTGTTTTTT.

The chain recombines TRBV5-4 with TRBJ2-5; 13 bases are a match to TRBD2. V lost 4 bases, J lost 2 bases, and 5 bases stayed unmatched. Looked up from germline, CDR1 is SGHNT and CDR2 is YYREEE (reference sequence). The CDR3 is 16 residues long. CDR3 sequence (DNA): TGTGCCAGCAGCCCCCGGACTAGCGGGAGTCAAGAGACCCAGTACTTC. Residues: CASSPRTSGSQETQYF.

The chain is built from TRBV5-4 and TRBJ2-5; D not certain. This CDR3 contains 13 residues. Trimming shortened V by 0 bases and J by 9 bases, and 12 bases separated the two germline ends. Per the germline V gene, CDR1 is SGHNT and CDR2 is YYREEE (reference sequence). The CDR3 bases are TGTGCCAGCAGCTTGGTGGACGACGCGGCCCAGTACTTC. Translation gives CASSLVDDAAQYF.

This clone was recorded only once. The chain employs TRBV6-5 and TRBJ1-2; TRBD1 agrees at 7 bases. The length of the CDR3 is 14 residues. J lost 2 bases, V lost 6 bases, and 6 bases had no gene match. Germline V gene data show CDR1 as MNHEY and CDR2 as SVGAGI. Here the CDR3 reads CASRGDSLNYGYTF. The CDR3 DNA sequence: TGTGCCAGCAGAGGGGACAGTTTAAACTATGGCTACACCTTC.

The chain couples TRBV28 to TRBJ1-5; possible D gene TRBD1, 5 bases. CDR1 is MDHEN, CDR2 SYDVKM, per germline. The CDR3 spans 16 residues. Trimming left V 5 bases short and J 4 bases short, with 18 bases between. CDR3: CASSHRAGWGNQPQHF. Written as DNA, the CDR3 is TGTGCCAGCAGTCACCGGGCAGGGTGGGGAAATCAGCCCCAGCATTTT. Supplemented by reference TRBV28 and TRBJ1-5, the full variable domain reads DVKVTQSSRYLVKRTGEKVFLECVQDMDHENMFWYRQDPGLGLRLIYFSYDVKMKEKGDIPEGYSVSREKKERFSLILESASTNQTSMYLCASSHRAGWGNQPQHFGDGTRLSIL.

V is TRBV21-1 and J is TRBJ1-3. TRBV21-1 is an annotated pseudogene. There are 15 residues in the CDR3. The CDR3 DNA is TGTGCCAGCAGCAAAGTAGGCCCCTCTGGAAACACCATATATTTT. It encodes CASSKVGPSGNTIYF.

CDR3 loop: CASSFVSRYEQYF. For the CDR3, the DNA is TGTGCCAGCAGTTTTGTCTCCCGCTACGAGCAGTACTTC. The V and J genes are TRBV27 and TRBJ2-7; D is uncertain. CDR3 length: 13 amino acids. The germline V gene has CDR1 MNHEY and CDR2 SMNVEV (reference sequence). V was pared by 3 bases and J by 3 bases, with 9 bases between.

This chain uses TRBV10-2 with TRBJ1-5, with TRBD1 identical over 10 bases. The CDR3 loop spans 18 amino acids. Trimming cost V 7 bases and J 0 bases; bases outside gene matches: 12. Germline V CDR1 and CDR2: WSHSY, SAAADI. The CDR3 spells CASNSPGQGTYSNQPQHF. The DNA for the CDR3 is TGCGCCAGCAATTCCCCGGGACAGGGGACCTATAGCAATCAGCCCCAGCATTTT.

This clone is hyperexpanded within its sample. The V call is TRBV28, the J call TRBJ2-4; a weak D match, TRBD1 (5 bases). The V and J ends lost 3 bases and 0 bases respectively, with 18 bases between them. The CDR3 consists of 18 residues. CDR1 MDHEN and CDR2 SYDVKM come from the germline V gene. The CDR3 reads CASSFAPWQGTAKNIQYF. In DNA form, the CDR3 reads TGTGCCAGCAGTTTTGCCCCTTGGCAGGGTACAGCCAAAAACATTCAGTACTTC.

This clone was found once. The V and J genes are TRBV28 and TRBJ2-5; 12 bases match TRBD1. Per germline, CDR1 MDHEN and CDR2 SYDVKM. The CDR3 consists of 16 residues. V shed 5 bases and J 5 bases; nucleotides not matched to a gene: 9. CDR3 sequence: CASSLEGQGAEETQYF. The CDR3 bases are TGTGCCAGCAGTCTCGAGGGACAGGGGGCAGAGGAGACCCAGTACTTC.

The chain uses TRBV4-2 and TRBJ2-7; the match to TRBD2 covers 8 bases. Per the germline V gene, CDR1 is LGHNA and CDR2 is YNFKEQ. The CDR3 length is 15 residues. The V and J ends lost 0 bases and 2 bases, in that order; junction bases with no gene match: 3. CDR3 nucleotides: TGTGCCAGCAGCCAAGAACCGGGACTAGCCTACGAGCAGTACTTC. Translation: CASSQEPGLAYEQYF.

The J gene is TRBJ2-3, the V gene TRBV2; D is ambiguous. Germline CDR1 reads SNHLY; CDR2 reads FYNNEI. The V end lost 3 bases, the J end lost 7 bases, and 11 bases lay between the germline ends. The CDR3 runs to 13 residues. CDR3 coding DNA: TGTGCCAGCAGTGATCTATCCACCCATACGCAGTATTTT. Translating it yields CASSDLSTHTQYF.

The chain joins TRBV9 to TRBJ2-1; no firm D call. V was pared by 4 bases and J by 2 bases, with 7 bases between. Germline-derived CDR1 and CDR2 are SGDLS and YYNGEE. The CDR3 sequence is 13 residues long. CDR3 in DNA: TGTGCCAGCAGCCCGACTGCCTACAATGAGCAGTTCTTC. It encodes CASSPTAYNEQFF. The variable domain in full, completed from reference TRBV9 and TRBJ2-1, reads DSGVTQTPKHLITATGQRVTLRCSPRSGDLSVYWYQQSLDQGLQFLIQYYNGEERAKGNILERFSAQQFPDLHSELNLSSLELGDSALYFCASSPTAYNEQFFGPGTRLTVL.

The rearrangement links TRBV5-1 to TRBJ2-3; tentatively, D is TRBD1 (6 bases). This CDR3 has 16 residues. The germline CDR1 and CDR2 sequences are SGHRS and YFSETQ. V lost 4 bases to trimming and J lost 4 bases, with 19 bases between them. CDR3 loop: CASSNTGTRPADTQYF. CDR3 DNA sequence: TGCGCCAGCAGCAACACAGGGACGCGCCCGGCAGATACGCAGTATTTT.

This clone was seen once. This chain joins TRBV14 and TRBJ2-7, with 9 bases identical to TRBD2. Trimming cost V 4 bases and J 0 bases; bases outside gene matches: 7. CDR3 length: 16 amino acids. Looked up from germline, CDR1 is SGHDN and CDR2 is FVKESK. Here the CDR3 DNA reads TGTGCCAGCAGCCCCCGGACTAGCGCTAACTCCTACGAGCAGTACTTC. Encoded protein: CASSPRTSANSYEQYF.

The V call is TRBV29-1, the J call TRBJ2-1; D assignment may be TRBD1 or TRBD2 (5 bases each). This CDR3 is 12 amino acids long. Trimming removed 3 bases from V and 9 bases from J, with 12 bases in between. From germline, CDR1 is SQVTM and CDR2 ANQGSEA. The CDR3 is CSVEGRHFEQFF. The CDR3 region has the DNA TGCAGCGTTGAGGGACGGCACTTTGAGCAGTTCTTC.

The chain couples TRBV29-1 to TRBJ2-3; either TRBD1 or TRBD2 may fit D (5 bases each). The CDR3 runs to 15 residues. Deletions cut 6 bases from V and 4 bases from J, with 20 bases between. Germline loops: CDR1 SQVTM, CDR2 ANQGSEA. Written as DNA, the CDR3 is TGCAGCGTCCAGACATGGGACGGCGGCCCAGATACGCAGTATTTT. This codes for CSVQTWDGGPDTQYF.

The V gene is TRBV7-2, the J gene TRBJ2-1, with 11 bases aligning to TRBD2. The V segment lost 7 bases and the J segment 7 bases; nucleotides outside the gene matches: 9. The CDR3 contains 15 residues. Germline CDR1 is SGHTA and CDR2 is FQGNSA. CDR3 coding DNA: TGTGCCAGCATCGACGGACTAGCGGGCCGAAATGAGCAGTTCTTC. This encodes CASIDGLAGRNEQFF.

The J gene is TRBJ2-2, the V gene TRBV6-5; possibly TRBD2 for D (5 bases). Germline CDR1 is MNHEY and CDR2 is SVGAGI. Trimming left V 8 bases short and J 1 base short, with 11 bases between. This CDR3 contains 14 residues. CDR3 bases: TGTGCCAGCCGCGAGGGCTTGAACACCGGGGAGCTGTTTTTT. This encodes CASREGLNTGELFF.

V and J are TRBV27 and TRBJ2-7, with a possible D match to TRBD1 (7 bases). The CDR3 spans 16 residues. Trimming took off 5 bases at V and 3 bases at J, with 20 bases between the two ends. The V gene's germline CDR1 is MNHEY and CDR2 SMNVEV (reference sequence). The CDR3 DNA reads TGTGCCAGCAGTGGCCCCCGCGGGCGGGACAGCTACGAGCAGTACTTC. Residues: CASSGPRGRDSYEQYF.

This chain joins TRBV7-9 and TRBJ2-7; D perhaps matches TRBD1 (5 bases). The CDR3 is made up of 14 amino acids. CDR1 and CDR2 from the germline V gene are SEHNR and FQNEAQ (reference sequence). V gave up 5 bases and J gave up 1 base, with 12 bases separating them. The CDR3 DNA reads as TGTGCCAGCAGCCGGCAGGGAACGTCCTACGAGCAGTACTTC. Protein: CASSRQGTSYEQYF.

The chain combines TRBV6-5 with TRBJ1-4; D might be TRBD1 (6 bases). V lost 5 bases and J 7 bases, leaving 14 bases between the germline ends. This CDR3 has 14 residues. The germline V gene has CDR1 MNHEY and CDR2 SVGAGI. As DNA, the CDR3 is TGTGCCAGCAGTATGGTCGGGGGCGGTGAAAAACTGTTTTTT. Amino acids: CASSMVGGGEKLFF.

The chain couples TRBV10-3 to TRBJ2-3, with 14 bases matching TRBD2. CDR1 ENHRY and CDR2 SYGVKD come from the germline V gene. Trimming took 6 bases from V and 1 from J; bases not matched to a gene: 3. The CDR3 is 16 amino acids. The DNA for the CDR3 is TGTGCCATCAGGAGACTAGCGGGAGGGGGCACAGATACGCAGTATTTT. This gives the protein CAIRRLAGGGTDTQYF.

The chain has TRBV7-9 and TRBJ1-5; D unresolved. CDR1 and CDR2 from the germline V gene are SEHNR and FQNEAQ (reference sequence). The CDR3 loop spans 14 amino acids. V was shortened by 4 bases and J by 7 bases, with 14 bases between the two germline ends. The CDR3 DNA is TGTGCCAGCAGCTCCGGGGTAGATGGACAGCCCCAGCATTTT. It yields the protein CASSSGVDGQPQHF.